In this sample, the clone carrying this TCR beta chain turned up a few times. Its antigen is unknown. The sample is drawn from a study of shared clonotypes between healthy human individuals. Study-wide points: Donors were few, which limited the genetic and exposure-history diversity represented.

Losses at the gene ends were 4 bases for V and 7 bases for J; bases not matched to a gene: 12. The CDR3 sequence is 17 residues long. Germline loops: CDR1 MNHNS, CDR2 SASEGT. On ten immunoSEQ deep assay plates, unsorted PBMC DNA was sequenced. Produced via immunoSEQ multiplex PCR; TCRdb's table is partial and in-frame only. The data contain 450,000 or so clones, roughly three quarters of them seen just once; the ten biggest clones take up 12%. This chain uses TRBV6-1 with TRBJ2-2, with 10 bases identical to TRBD1. This TCR came from a woman in her thirties or forties in good health. Some clones in this sample may be carry-over from other donors' samples. The sequencing sample was made of PBMCs. This chain's CDR3 is CASSVQTGTGAGGELFF. Written as DNA, the CDR3 is TGTGCCAGCAGTGTTCAAACCGGGACAGGGGCTGGCGGGGAGCTGTTTTTT.